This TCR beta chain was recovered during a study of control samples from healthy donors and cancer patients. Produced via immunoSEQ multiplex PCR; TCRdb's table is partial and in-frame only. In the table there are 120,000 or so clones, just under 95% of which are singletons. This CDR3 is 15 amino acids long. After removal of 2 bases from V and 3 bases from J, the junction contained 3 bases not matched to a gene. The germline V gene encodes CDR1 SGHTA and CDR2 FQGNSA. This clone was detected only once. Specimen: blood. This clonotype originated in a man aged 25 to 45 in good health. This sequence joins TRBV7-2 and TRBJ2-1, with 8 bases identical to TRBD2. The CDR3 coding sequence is TGTGCCAGCAGCTTATATAGCGGGGACTACAATGAGCAGTTCTTC. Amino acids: CASSLYSGDYNEQFF.